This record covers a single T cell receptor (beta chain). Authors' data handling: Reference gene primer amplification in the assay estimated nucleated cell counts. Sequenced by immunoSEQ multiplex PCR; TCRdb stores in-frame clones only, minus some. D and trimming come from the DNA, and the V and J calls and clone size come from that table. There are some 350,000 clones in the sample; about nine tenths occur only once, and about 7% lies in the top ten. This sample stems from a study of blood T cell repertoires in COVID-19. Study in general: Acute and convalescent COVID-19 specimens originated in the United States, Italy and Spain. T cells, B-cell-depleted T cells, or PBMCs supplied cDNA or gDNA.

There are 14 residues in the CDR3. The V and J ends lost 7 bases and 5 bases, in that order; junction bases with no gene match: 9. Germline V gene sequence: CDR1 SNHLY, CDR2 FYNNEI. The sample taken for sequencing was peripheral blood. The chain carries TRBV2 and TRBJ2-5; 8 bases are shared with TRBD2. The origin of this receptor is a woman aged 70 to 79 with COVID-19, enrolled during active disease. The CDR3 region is CASKGSGGVETQYF. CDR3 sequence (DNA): TGTGCCAGCAAGGGAAGCGGGGGAGTGGAGACCCAGTACTTC.